Given below is one T cell receptor (beta chain) in context. The clone's antigen remains unknown. There are 15 amino acids in the CDR3, from cysteine to phenylalanine inclusive. DNA for this receptor is not on file. Per the germline V gene, KGHSH is the CDR1 and LQKENI is the CDR2. The data stem from a study of T cells expressing NK-cell markers (TCRdb year 2020). About the investigation overall: Fewer than ten donors provided sorted CD3+CD56+NKG2C+, CD3+CD56+NKG2C- and CD3+CD56-NKG2C+ T-cell subsets, whose TCR beta-chain repertoires were profiled. Seven of the eight sequenced donors were HCMV-seropositive and one was HCMV-seronegative. The study sequenced eight donors, all healthy volunteers chosen at random: three men and five women. Sequencing of the libraries produced 2 x 150 bp reads on Illumina HiSeq 2000/2500, MiSeq or NextSeq. Findings and caveats that apply to the study as a whole: Whether the expanded NKG2C-expressing T cell clones were specific for HCMV antigens remained unclear. In roughly six donors, the dominant CD3+CD56+NKG2C+ clonotypes ranked among the top 10 CD8+ clonotypes, making up roughly 1.0-7.0% of CD8+ T cells. Those dominant clonotypes were again the most abundant among CD3+CD56-NKG2C+ cells in a handful of donors, at roughly 28.3-60.1%.

HCMV serostatus was determined by detecting HCMV-specific IgG in serum with a commercial ELISA kit. Ficoll density gradient centrifugation was used to isolate peripheral blood mononuclear cells from blood. The sequencer listed for this sample is Illumina HiSeq 2000. TCR beta cDNA libraries were prepared using 5'RACE template switching, which introduced a universal primer site and unique molecular identifiers. cDNA synthesis was primed from the TCR beta constant segment and was followed by two successive PCR amplification steps. On the study's bioinformatics: MIGEC was used to demultiplex reads and group the reads by UMI, and MiTCR was used to assemble and quantify clonotypes. To exclude erroneous sequences, any TCR cDNA sequence not supported by at least two reads was discarded. The tcR package was used for downstream repertoire analysis, with clonotypes matched between fractions based on CDR3 nucleotide sequence plus V segment. VDJmatch was used to annotate antigen specificity against VDJdb, with one amino acid substitution in CDR3 permitted. After the reads were reprocessed by TCRdb, one entry was made per CDR3 protein sequence, with no DNA. The V and J calls and clone size are TCRdb's, not the authors'. In this sample's table one finds some 450,000 distinct CDR3 sequences. The leading ten clones occupy 7.3% of the sample.

This clonotype was obtained from a woman aged 18 to 75 in good health. This chain joins TRBV18 to TRBJ2-1; TCRdb's D call, TRBD2, is unchecked because there is no DNA. Sequencing input: blood T cells: a sorted CD56 or NKG2C T cell subset, CD4+ or CD8+ T cells, or bulk PBMC T cells (not recorded which). CDR3 sequence: CASSPALDSYNEQFF.